The T cell receptor beta chain described here comes from a study of shared clonotypes between healthy human individuals (dated by TCRdb to 2018 to 2021). Study-wide context: Three men and two women, aged 18 to 49 years, made up the cohort. To increase sequencing depth and limit assay-specific biases, different laboratories used diverse techniques to prepare libraries and sequence TCR repertoires. To estimate repertoire size and how much clonotypes are shared between individuals, the study performed deep sequencing of blood TCR repertoires from 4 to 6 healthy adults. Per donor, leukapheresis produced somewhere between about 0.9 and 9.5 billion PBMCs. Per donor, three plates each were used for CD4 naive and CD4 memory, two for CD8 naive, and one for CD8 memory.

The germline V gene supplies CDR1 MGHDK and CDR2 SYGVNS. From its cysteine to its phenylalanine, the CDR3 spans 15 amino acids. This entry keeps only the CDR3 DNA: 45 bases, framed from base 1. V lost 3 bases and J lost 0 bases, and the count of bases not matched to a germline gene is 4. The table lists this clone with a few counts. Its antigen is not yet known. Base qualities are missing; no much larger clone stands one base away. TCR CDR3 regions were amplified from genomic DNA by multiplex PCR using the deep immunoSEQ assay. For each cell subset, the extracted genomic DNA was distributed evenly across all wells of several immunoSEQ 96-well plates, and each plate served as one replicate. For sorted subsets, each replicate PCR was loaded with around 200 ng genomic DNA, equivalent to 30,000 or so T cell genomes. The purified libraries were quantified using a Qubit 3.0 fluorometer, sized with a Bioanalyzer 2100, and then quantified again using the KAPA Library Quantification kit. A separate single-read 150-cycle Illumina NextSeq 550 flow cell was used to sequence each immunoSEQ 96-well plate. The source study handled its data this way. Because the immunoSEQ output included only junctional sequences and no quality scores, the filtering could not be the same as the filtering used for full-length reads. To assign V/J genes and CDR3, sequences were annotated against IMGT germline references using PyIR, a Python wrapper for IgBLAST v1.9. Reads with weak V/J assignments (E-value above 1e-6), missing CDR3, stop codons, out-of-frame junctions, or ambiguous translated residues were removed. V3J clonotypes were defined by identical inferred V gene, J gene, and CDR3 amino acid sequence. Percentage overlap between repertoires was calculated by dividing the number of shared unique clonotypes by the size of the smaller repertoire. RTK rarefaction, the Chao1 estimator, and Recon v2.1 estimates of unobserved clonotypes were used to assess repertoire richness. Generation probabilities were computed with OLGA for all TCRbeta clonotypes obtained by the gDNA method from several donors. Here the immuneACCESS table is served through TCRdb, limited to in-frame sequences with V and J called. Missing clones are a known gap in these copies; in checked studies unresolved V genes cover under half, and the rest lacks a known reason. The V and J calls and clone size come from that table; D and trimming were worked out from the DNA. The sample yields roughly 2,500,000 clones; 80% to 95% were counted once. Roughly 0.39% of the sample lies in the top ten.

Donors were healthy HIV-negative adults with no recently reported acute infections or vaccinations. Every donor was a Caucasian adult residing in Nashville, Tennessee, USA. CD4+ T cells were enriched by magnetic negative selection, after which naive cells were positively selected on CD45RA and the negative fraction was taken as the memory subset. Blood was collected by leukapheresis, and PBMCs were isolated by Ficoll-Histopaque density gradient centrifugation and then cryopreserved in liquid nitrogen vapor phase. Purity and quantity of every magnetically sorted T cell population were checked by analytical flow cytometry. From each sorted fraction, genomic DNA was isolated and quantified by UV absorbance on a Nanodrop 2000c. Here is what the overall study found, with its caveats: Larger estimated clonotype richness was generally found for naive subsets than for memory subsets. Approximately 5% of naive CD4, approximately 3.7% of naive CD8, around 2.3% of memory CD4, and 0.35% to 0.4% of memory CD8 clonotypes were shared across four donors. Sampling was restricted to blood, and TCR repertoires in tissue are likely to differ from TCR repertoires in blood. Based on pairwise subsampling, the degree of clonotype sharing among donors was expected to be affected by sequencing depth. Because the study included a small number of donors, the genetic and exposure-history diversity represented was limited. Rarefaction of sorted-subset datasets indicated incomplete sequencing despite the large sequencing depth. Compared with non-shared clonotypes, the clonotypes found in all four sorted-subset donors had higher generation probabilities.

This clonotype was obtained from a man aged 18 to 35 in good health. Some clones in this sample may be carry-over from other donors' samples. Recombination connected TRBV25-1 to TRBJ1-1; TRBD1 agrees with 7 junctional bases. Sequenced input: naive CD4+ T cells from PBMCs. In light of the paper, this sample's cell subset or site label describes: CD45RA+ positively selected. The DNA is TGTGCCAGCAGTGATCCACAGGGGATGAACACTGAAGCTTTCTTT. Its protein is CASSDPQGMNTEAFF.